Listed below are T cell receptor beta chains from one sample, sequenced in a study of Ad26.COV2.S vaccination and SARS-CoV-2 variants. Clones were read by immunoSEQ multiplex PCR, and TCRdb kept only the in-frame ones, dropping some. The sample lists approximately 300,000 clones, just under 85% seen once, with 2.1% in the top ten. The starting material was peripheral blood, obtained in a trial of Ad26.COV2.S vaccine versus placebo. Source of these receptors: a person aged 18-65 years who received the Ad26.COV2.S COVID-19 vaccine or a placebo. Both conserved end residues are part of each CDR3. The D gene is left open where the match is weak. Rows give clone size only sometimes, using once, few, many, or a class for an expanded clone.

TRBJ2-1,-,-,TRBV19,TGTGCCAGTAGTAGCCGGGGTCAAATCTACAATGAGCAGTTCTTC,CASSSRGQIYNEQFF
TRBJ1-5,-,-,TRBV6-2/TRBV6-3,TGTGCCAGCAGTTCCCCCGACACGATTAATCAGCCCCAGCATTTT,CASSSPDTINQPQHF
TRBJ2-1,-,TRBD2,TRBV2,TGTGCCAGCAGGCCACTAGCGGGGGGGCCTGAGCAGTTCTTC,CASRPLAGGPEQFF
TRBJ2-1,-,TRBD1,TRBV10-1,TGCGCCAGCGGGGGACAGTCCTACAATGAGCAGTTCTTC,CASGGQSYNEQFF
TRBJ2-2,-,TRBD1,TRBV7-7,TGTGCCAGCAGCTTAGAGGGGGCAGCGAACACCGGGGAGCTGTTTTTT,CASSLEGAANTGELFF
TRBJ2-1,-,TRBD2,TRBV6-6,TGTGCCAGCAGCTTTTTGGTCCTCCGGAAGCGGGGGGGTTATAGGAGCTCCTACAATGAGCAGTTCTTC,CASSFLVLRKRGGYRSSYNEQFF
TRBJ2-7,-,-,TRBV15,TGTGCCACCAGCAGAGATATCTACCAGGGCAACGAGCAGTACTTC,CATSRDIYQGNEQYF
TRBJ2-1,-,-,TRBV19,TGTGCCAGTAGTAGAAACAATGAGCAGTTCTTC,CASSRNNEQFF
TRBJ1-5,-,-,TRBV10-3,TGTGCCCCTACTGGGGGAGGCCAGCCCCAGCATTTT,CAPTGGGQPQHF
TRBJ2-2,-,-,TRBV2,TGTGCCAGCAGTGTCTTAAGCACCGGGGAGCTGTTTTTT,CASSVLSTGELFF
TRBJ1-1,-,-,TRBV29-1,TGCAGCGAGCGTCTTGAGGGAACTGAAGCTTTCTTT,CSERLEGTEAFF
TRBJ2-5,-,-,TRBV15,TGTGCCACCAGCAGTCGGGACTCCGTCAGCGGGACCCAGTACTTC,CATSSRDSVSGTQYF
TRBJ2-7,-,TRBD1,TRBV2,TGTGCCAGCGGTAAGGACAGGGGGGTCGAGCAGTACTTC,CASGKDRGVEQYF
TRBJ1-4,-,TRBD1,TRBV2,TGTGCCAGCAGTGAAGCTCTTCGGACAGGGGATGAAAAACTGTTTTTT,CASSEALRTGDEKLFF
TRBJ2-5,few,-,TRBV11-1,TGTGCCAGCAGTGTAGAGCAGGGTCGAGAGACCCAGTACTTC,CASSVEQGRETQYF
TRBJ2-1,-,-,TRBV6-6,TGTGCCAGCAGTTACTCGGTCCACAATGAGCAGTTCTTC,CASSYSVHNEQFF
TRBJ1-2,-,TRBD1,TRBV29-1,TGCAGCGCAACTACAGGGGGCAGCTATGGCTACACCTTC,CSATTGGSYGYTF
TRBJ1-4,once,-,TRBV3-1/TRBV3-2,TGTGCCAGCAGCCAGTATTCCTCGGAAAAACTGTTTTTT,CASSQYSSEKLFF
TRBJ1-4,-,-,TRBV24-1,TGTGCCACCAGCTCCGGGACCCTGGGGGAAAAACTGTTTTTT,CATSSGTLGEKLFF
TRBJ1-5,-,-,TRBV6-1,TGTGCCAGCAGTGAACAGGGGAATGAGCCCCAGCATTTT,CASSEQGNEPQHF
TRBJ2-5,few,-,TRBV6-1,TGTGCCAGCAGTGAATTTGCCGGGATCGGGACCCAGTACTTC,CASSEFAGIGTQYF
TRBJ2-2,-,-,TRBV3-1/TRBV3-2,TGTGCCAGCAGCCAAGAGGGCTCCTCCCCCGGCGGGGAGCTGTTTTTT,CASSQEGSSPGGELFF
TRBJ2-7,-,-,TRBV5-1,TGCGCCAGCAGCTTGGGGACCGGCTTTTACGAGCAGTACTTC,CASSLGTGFYEQYF
TRBJ1-2,few,TRBD1,TRBV27,TGTGCCAGCAGTACCAAACGAGGACAGGGGAACACTAACTATGGCTACACCTTC,CASSTKRGQGNTNYGYTF
TRBJ1-2,-,-,TRBV7-3,TGTGCCAGCAGCCCCTCATTAACGTTCTATGGCTACACCTTC,CASSPSLTFYGYTF
TRBJ1-2,-,-,TRBV10-3,TGTGCCTCAGAGTCAGGGGTCTACTATGGCTACACCTTC,CASESGVYYGYTF
TRBJ1-1,few,-,TRBV9,TGTGCCAGCAGCGTAAGGGGGGGCACTGAAGCTTTCTTT,CASSVRGGTEAFF
TRBJ2-5,-,-,TRBV28,TGTGCCAGCAGCACCGCTGTTTGGGAGGGGGCCGGGCGAGAGACCCAGTACTTC,CASSTAVWEGAGRETQYF